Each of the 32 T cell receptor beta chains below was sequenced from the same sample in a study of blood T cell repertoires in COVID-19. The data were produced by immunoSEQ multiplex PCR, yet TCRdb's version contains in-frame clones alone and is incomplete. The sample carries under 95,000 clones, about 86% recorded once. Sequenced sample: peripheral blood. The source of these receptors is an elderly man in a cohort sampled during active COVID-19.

CDR3 sequence (DNA): TGTGCCAGCAGCCGAAGACATCGGGACAGGTCCAACCCTATCTATGGCTACACCTTC. Its translation: CASSRRHRDRSNPIYGYTF. The V call is TRBV3-1 (or the pseudogene TRBV3-2), the J call TRBJ1-2, with 8 bases that match TRBD1. V shed 4 bases and J 4 bases; nucleotides not matched to a gene: 20. Germline CDR1 and CDR2: LGHDT and YNNKEL (reference sequence). The length of the CDR3 is 19 residues.

CDR3 sequence: CASSQLDRDTGELFF. For the CDR3, the DNA is TGTGCCAGCAGCCAGCTTGACCGGGACACCGGGGAGCTGTTTTTT. The J gene is TRBJ2-2, the V gene TRBV3-1 (or the pseudogene TRBV3-2); D remains ambiguous. Germline lookup yields CDR1 LGHDT and CDR2 YNNKEL (reference sequence). V was shortened by 3 bases and J by 3 bases, with 11 bases between the two germline ends. This CDR3 is built from 15 residues.

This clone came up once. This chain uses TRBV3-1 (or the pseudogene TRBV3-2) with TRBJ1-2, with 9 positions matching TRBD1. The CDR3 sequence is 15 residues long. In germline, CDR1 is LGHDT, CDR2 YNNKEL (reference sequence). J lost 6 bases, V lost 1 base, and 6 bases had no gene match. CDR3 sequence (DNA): TGTGCCAGCAGCCAAGTAAGGGGACAGGGCAATGGCTACACCTTC. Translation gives CASSQVRGQGNGYTF.

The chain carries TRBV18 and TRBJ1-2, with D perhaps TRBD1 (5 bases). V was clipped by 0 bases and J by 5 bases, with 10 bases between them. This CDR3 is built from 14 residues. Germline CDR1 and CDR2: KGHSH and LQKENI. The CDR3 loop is CASSPPGGSYGYTF. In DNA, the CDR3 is TGTGCCAGCTCACCACCTGGGGGGAGTTATGGCTACACCTTC.

In DNA form, the CDR3 reads TGCGCCAGCAGCTTCCGGGACAGGGGAGATACGCAGTATTTT. This translates into CASSFRDRGDTQYF. The chain carries TRBV5-1 and TRBJ2-3, with 10 bases that match TRBD1. CDR1 is SGHRS, CDR2 YFSETQ, per germline. The V segment lost 2 bases and the J segment 5 bases; nucleotides outside the gene matches: 2. The CDR3 runs 14 residues.

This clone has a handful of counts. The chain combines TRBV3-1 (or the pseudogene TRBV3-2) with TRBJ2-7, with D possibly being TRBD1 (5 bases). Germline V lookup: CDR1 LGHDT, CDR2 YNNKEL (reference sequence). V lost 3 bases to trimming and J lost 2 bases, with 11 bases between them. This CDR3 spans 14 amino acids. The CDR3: CASSQDIRPYEQYF. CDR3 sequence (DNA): TGTGCCAGCAGCCAGGACATAAGACCCTACGAGCAGTACTTC.

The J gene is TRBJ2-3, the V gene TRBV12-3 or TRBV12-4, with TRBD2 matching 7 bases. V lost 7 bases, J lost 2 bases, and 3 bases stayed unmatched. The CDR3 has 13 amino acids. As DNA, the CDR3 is TGTGCCAGCACTGGGGGGGACACAGATACGCAGTATTTT. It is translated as CASTGGDTDTQYF.

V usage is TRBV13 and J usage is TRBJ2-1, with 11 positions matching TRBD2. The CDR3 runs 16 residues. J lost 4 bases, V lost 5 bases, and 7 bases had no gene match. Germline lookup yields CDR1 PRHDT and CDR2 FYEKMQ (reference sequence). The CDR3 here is CASSRLAGGEYNEQFF. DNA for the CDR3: TGTGCCAGCAGCCGTCTAGCGGGGGGCGAATACAATGAGCAGTTCTTC.

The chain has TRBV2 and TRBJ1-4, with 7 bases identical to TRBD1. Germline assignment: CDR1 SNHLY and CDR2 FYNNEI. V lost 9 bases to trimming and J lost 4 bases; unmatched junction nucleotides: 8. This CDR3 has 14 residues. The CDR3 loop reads CASKQQGSNEKLFF. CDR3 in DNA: TGTGCCAGTAAGCAACAGGGGAGTAATGAAAAACTGTTTTTT.

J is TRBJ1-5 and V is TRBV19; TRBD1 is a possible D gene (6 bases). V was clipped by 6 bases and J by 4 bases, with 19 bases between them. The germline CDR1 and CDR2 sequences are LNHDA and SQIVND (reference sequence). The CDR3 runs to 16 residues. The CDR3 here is CASSSRDTGSNQPQHF. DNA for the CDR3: TGTGCCAGTAGCTCCCGGGACACCGGGTCAAATCAGCCCCAGCATTTT.

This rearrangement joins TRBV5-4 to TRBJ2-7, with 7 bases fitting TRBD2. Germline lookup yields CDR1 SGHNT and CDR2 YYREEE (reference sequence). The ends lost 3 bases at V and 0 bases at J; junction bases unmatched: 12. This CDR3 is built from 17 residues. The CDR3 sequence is CASSSWGSGQNSYEQYF. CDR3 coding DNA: TGTGCCAGCAGCTCCTGGGGTAGCGGGCAAAACTCCTACGAGCAGTACTTC. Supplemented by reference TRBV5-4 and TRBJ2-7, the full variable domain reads ETGVTQSPTHLIKTRGQQVTLRCSSQSGHNTVSWYQQALGQGPQFIFQYYREEENGRGNFPPRFSGLQFPNYSSELNVNALELDDSALYLCASSSWGSGQNSYEQYFGPGTRLTVT.

CDR3 nucleotide sequence: TGTGCCAGCAGCTTAGCGGCGCCCCCGCGGCTCCAAGAGACCCAGTACTTC. Its translation is CASSLAAPPRLQETQYF. V and J are TRBV7-6 and TRBJ2-5; no reliable D call. V lost 0 bases and J 1 base, leaving 15 bases between the germline ends. Germline lookup yields CDR1 SGHVS and CDR2 FNYEAQ. The CDR3 covers 17 residues.

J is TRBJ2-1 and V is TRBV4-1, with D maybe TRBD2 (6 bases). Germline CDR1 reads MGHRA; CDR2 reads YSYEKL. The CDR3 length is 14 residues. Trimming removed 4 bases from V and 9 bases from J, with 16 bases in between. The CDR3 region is CASSRLREPAEQFF. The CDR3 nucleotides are TGCGCCAGCAGCCGCCTCCGGGAGCCAGCTGAGCAGTTCTTC.

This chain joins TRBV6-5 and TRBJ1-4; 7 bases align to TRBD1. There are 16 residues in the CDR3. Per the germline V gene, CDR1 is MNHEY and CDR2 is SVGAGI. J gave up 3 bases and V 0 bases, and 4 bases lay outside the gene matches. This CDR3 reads CASSYSEGAPNEKLFF. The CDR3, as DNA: TGTGCCAGCAGTTACTCGGAGGGGGCTCCTAATGAAAAACTGTTTTTT.

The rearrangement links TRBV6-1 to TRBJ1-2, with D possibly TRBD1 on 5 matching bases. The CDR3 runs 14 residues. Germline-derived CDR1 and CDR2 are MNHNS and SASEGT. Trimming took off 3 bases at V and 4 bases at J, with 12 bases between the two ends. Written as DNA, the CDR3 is TGTGCCAGCAGTGAGGGGCAGGGTGGCTATGGCTACACCTTC. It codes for CASSEGQGGYGYTF.

This CDR3 is CASSDDTNEQFF. Written as DNA, the CDR3 is TGTGCCAGCAGTGATGACACCAATGAGCAGTTCTTC. J is TRBJ2-1 and V is TRBV2, with D uncertain. Trimming left V 3 bases short and J 6 bases short, with 6 bases between. The germline V gene encodes CDR1 SNHLY and CDR2 FYNNEI. The CDR3 runs to 12 residues.

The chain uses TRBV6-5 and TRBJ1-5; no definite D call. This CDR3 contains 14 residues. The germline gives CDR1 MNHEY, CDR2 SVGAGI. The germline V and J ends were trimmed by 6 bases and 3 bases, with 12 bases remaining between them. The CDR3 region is CASRKRDFNQPQHF. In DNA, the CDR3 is TGTGCCAGCAGGAAACGCGACTTCAATCAGCCCCAGCATTTT.

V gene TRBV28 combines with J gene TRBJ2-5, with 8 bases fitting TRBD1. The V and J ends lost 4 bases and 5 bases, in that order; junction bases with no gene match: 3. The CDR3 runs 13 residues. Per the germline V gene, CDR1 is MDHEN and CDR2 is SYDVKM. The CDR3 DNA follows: TGTGCCAGCAGTTCAGGGGGCGTTGAGACCCAGTACTTC. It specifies CASSSGGVETQYF.

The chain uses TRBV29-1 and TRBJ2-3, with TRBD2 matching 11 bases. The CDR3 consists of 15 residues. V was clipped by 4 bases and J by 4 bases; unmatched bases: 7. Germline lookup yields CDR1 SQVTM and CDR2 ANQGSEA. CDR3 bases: TGCAGCGTTGTAGGGTTAGCGGGGGGGCCAGATACGCAGTATTTT. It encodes CSVVGLAGGPDTQYF.

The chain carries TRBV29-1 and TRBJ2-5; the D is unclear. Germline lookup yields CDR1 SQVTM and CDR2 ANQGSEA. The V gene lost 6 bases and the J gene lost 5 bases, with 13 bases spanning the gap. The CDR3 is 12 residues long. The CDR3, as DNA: TGCAGCGTACCACTCGAGGCGGAGACCCAGTACTTC. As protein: CSVPLEAETQYF. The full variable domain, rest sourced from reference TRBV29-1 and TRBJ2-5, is SAVISQKPSRDICQRGTSLTIQCQVDSQVTMMFWYRQQPGQSLTLIATANQGSEATYESGFVIDKFPISRPNLTFSTLTVSNMSPEDSSIYLCSVPLEAETQYFGPGTRLLVL.

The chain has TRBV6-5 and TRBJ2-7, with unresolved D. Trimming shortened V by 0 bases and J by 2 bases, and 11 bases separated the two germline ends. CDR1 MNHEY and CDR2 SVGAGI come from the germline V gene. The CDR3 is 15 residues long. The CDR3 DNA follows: TGTGCCAGCAGTTACTCGTATTCCGAGGCCTACGAGCAGTACGTC. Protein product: CASSYSYSEAYEQYV.

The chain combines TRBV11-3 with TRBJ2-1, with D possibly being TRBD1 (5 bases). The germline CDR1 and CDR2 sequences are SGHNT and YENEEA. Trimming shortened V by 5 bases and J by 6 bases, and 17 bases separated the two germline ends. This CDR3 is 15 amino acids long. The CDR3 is CASSPGTGQANEQFF. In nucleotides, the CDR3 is TGTGCCAGCAGCCCCGGAACAGGCCAAGCCAATGAGCAGTTCTTC. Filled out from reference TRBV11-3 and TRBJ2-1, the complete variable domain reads EAGVVQSPRYKIIEKKQPVAFWCNPISGHNTLYWYLQNLGQGPELLIRYENEEAVDDSQLPKDRFSAERLKGVDSTLKIQPAELGDSAVYLCASSPGTGQANEQFFGPGTRLTVL.

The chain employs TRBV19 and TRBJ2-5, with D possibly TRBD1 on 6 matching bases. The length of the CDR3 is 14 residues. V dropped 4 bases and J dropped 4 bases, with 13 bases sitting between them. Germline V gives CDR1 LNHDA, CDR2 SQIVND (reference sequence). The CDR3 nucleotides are TGTGCCAGTAGTAGCTCGACAGGCTTAGAGACCCAGTACTTC. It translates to CASSSSTGLETQYF.

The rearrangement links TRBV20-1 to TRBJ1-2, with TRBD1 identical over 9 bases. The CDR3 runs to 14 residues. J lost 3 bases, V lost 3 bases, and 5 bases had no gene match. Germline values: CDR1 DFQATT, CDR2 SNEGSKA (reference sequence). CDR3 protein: CSASSRTGDYGYTF. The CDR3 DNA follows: TGCAGTGCTAGTAGCCGGACAGGGGACTATGGCTACACCTTC.

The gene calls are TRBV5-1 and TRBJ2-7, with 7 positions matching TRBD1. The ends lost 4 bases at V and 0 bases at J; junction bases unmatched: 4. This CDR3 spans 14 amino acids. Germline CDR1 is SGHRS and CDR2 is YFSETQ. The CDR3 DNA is TGCGCCAGCAGCGTGACAGGGAGCTCCTACGAGCAGTACTTC. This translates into CASSVTGSSYEQYF.

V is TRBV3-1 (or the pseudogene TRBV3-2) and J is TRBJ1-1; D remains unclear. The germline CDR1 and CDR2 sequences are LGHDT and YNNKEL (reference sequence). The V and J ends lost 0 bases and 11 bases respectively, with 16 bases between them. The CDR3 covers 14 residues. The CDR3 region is CASSQDLTYGEAFF. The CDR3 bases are TGTGCCAGCAGCCAAGATCTGACCTATGGGGAGGCTTTCTTT.

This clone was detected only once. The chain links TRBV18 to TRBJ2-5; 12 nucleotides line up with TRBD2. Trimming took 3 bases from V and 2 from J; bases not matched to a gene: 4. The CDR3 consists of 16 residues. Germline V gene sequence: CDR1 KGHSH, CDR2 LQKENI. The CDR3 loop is CASSPRTSGAQETQYF. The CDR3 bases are TGTGCCAGCTCACCCCGGACTAGCGGGGCACAAGAGACCCAGTACTTC. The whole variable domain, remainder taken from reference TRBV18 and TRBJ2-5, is NAGVMQNPRHLVRRRGQEARLRCSPMKGHSHVYWYRQLPEEGLKFMVYLQKENIIDESGMPKERFSAEFPKEGPSILRIQQVVRGDSAAYFCASSPRTSGAQETQYFGPGTRLLVL.

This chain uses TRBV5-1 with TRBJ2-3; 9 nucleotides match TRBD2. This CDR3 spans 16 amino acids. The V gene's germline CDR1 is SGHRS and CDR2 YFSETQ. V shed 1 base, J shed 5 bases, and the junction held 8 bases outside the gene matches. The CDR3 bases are TGCGCCAGCAGCTTGTTCGGCGGGGGGGCAAAAGATACGCAGTATTTT. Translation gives CASSLFGGGAKDTQYF.

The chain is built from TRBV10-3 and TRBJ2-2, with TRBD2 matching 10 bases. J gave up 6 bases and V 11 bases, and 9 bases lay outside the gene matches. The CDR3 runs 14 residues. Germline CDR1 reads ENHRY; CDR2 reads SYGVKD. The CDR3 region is CALHSGTSAGELFF. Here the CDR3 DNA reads TGTGCCCTCCATTCCGGGACTAGCGCCGGGGAGCTGTTTTTT.

The CDR3 nucleotides are TGTGCCAGCACGGACAGGGGGAATTCACCCCTCCACTTT. Translated, it gives CASTDRGNSPLHF. The chain employs TRBV4-2 and TRBJ1-6; TRBD1 matches 10 bases. This CDR3 has 13 amino acids. CDR1 and CDR2 (germline): LGHNA, YNFKEQ. The ends lost 7 bases at V and 7 bases at J; junction bases unmatched: 1.

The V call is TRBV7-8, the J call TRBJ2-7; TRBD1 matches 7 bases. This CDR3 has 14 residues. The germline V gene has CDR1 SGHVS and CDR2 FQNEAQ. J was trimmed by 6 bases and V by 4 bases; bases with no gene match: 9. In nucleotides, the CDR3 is TGTGCCAGCAGCTCCGCTTCAGGGGGAAGCGAGCAGTACGTC. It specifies CASSSASGGSEQYV.

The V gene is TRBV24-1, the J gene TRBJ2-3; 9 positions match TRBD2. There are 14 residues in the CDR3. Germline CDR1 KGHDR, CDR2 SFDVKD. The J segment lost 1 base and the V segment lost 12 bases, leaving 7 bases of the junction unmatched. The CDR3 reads CAAMTSGGTDTQYF. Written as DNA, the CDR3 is TGTGCCGCAATGACTAGCGGAGGCACAGATACGCAGTATTTT.